This TCR beta chain was captured by sequencing in a study of shared T cell receptors in the human thymus. This clone was recorded a few times. The J segment lost 5 bases and the V segment lost 0 bases, leaving 5 bases of the junction unmatched. This CDR3 region has 15 residues. The germline V gene encodes CDR1 ENHRY and CDR2 SYGVKD. The method was immunoSEQ multiplex PCR; TCRdb's version includes in-frame clones alone and lacks a portion of them. The sample contains 720,000 or so clones, 80% to 90% of which appear only once. These data were also reused for a study on human thymus T cells. That paper adds: What appeared biased in thymic and blood repertoires was the usage of V and J genes.

This sequence originates from a girl under two years old with a congenital heart defect. Sequencing input: thymocytes. The rearrangement uses TRBV10-3 and TRBJ2-5; 8 bases align to TRBD2. For the CDR3, the DNA is TGTGCCATCAGTGAGTCGCGGGGGGTCCGGGAGACCCAGTACTTC. Translated, it gives CAISESRGVRETQYF.